This TCR beta chain was observed in a study of blood T cell repertoires in COVID-19. Study overall: PBMCs, B-cell-depleted T cells, or T cells were the source of the cDNA or gDNA that made up the material.

Sequenced by immunoSEQ multiplex PCR; TCRdb stores in-frame clones only, minus some. The sample includes 45,000 to 55,000 clones, over 80% of them seen just once. Germline V gives CDR1 SNHLY, CDR2 FYNNEI. The CDR3 has 15 residues. V was cut by 7 bases and J by 2 bases, with 15 bases left in between. This clone was observed a few times. This receptor was identified in a man over 45 with acute or convalescent COVID-19. The sample consisted of peripheral blood. The chain uses TRBV2 and TRBJ1-5; the D gene is possibly TRBD1 (6 bases). This chain's CDR3 is CASTFQGKRNQPQHF. The CDR3 region has the DNA TGTGCCAGCACGTTCCAGGGGAAGCGCAATCAGCCCCAGCATTTT. Filled out from reference TRBV2 and TRBJ1-5, the complete variable domain reads EPEVTQTPSHQVTQMGQEVILRCVPISNHLYFYWYRQILGQKVEFLVSFYNNEISEKSEIFDDQFSVERPDGSNFTLKIRSTKLEDSAMYFCASTFQGKRNQPQHFGDGTRLSIL.